The source of this TCR beta chain is a study of cytomegalovirus exposure and HLA in healthy donors. Per germline, CDR1 PRHDT and CDR2 FYEKMQ (reference sequence). The CDR3 has 14 amino acids. Trimming took 2 bases from V and 8 from J; bases not matched to a gene: 5. General study points: An analysis that came later showed most CMV-associated TCR beta chains appearing HLA-restricted.

Remarks on this clone: The antigen is undetermined.

The primer mix had 60 Vbeta and 13 Jbeta primers. Measured with immunoSEQ multiplex PCR; TCRdb has only the in-frame clones, and not every one. The sample has about 190,000 clones, approximately 78% seen once. The chain employs TRBV13 and TRBJ2-1; 8 nucleotides agree with TRBD2. The TCR was taken from a woman aged 18-29 years in good health and CMV-seronegative. Sequenced sample: PBMCs. CDR3 in DNA: TGTGCCAGCAGCTTACGGGAGGGCATCTATGAGCAGTTCTTC. Protein sequence: CASSLREGIYEQFF.